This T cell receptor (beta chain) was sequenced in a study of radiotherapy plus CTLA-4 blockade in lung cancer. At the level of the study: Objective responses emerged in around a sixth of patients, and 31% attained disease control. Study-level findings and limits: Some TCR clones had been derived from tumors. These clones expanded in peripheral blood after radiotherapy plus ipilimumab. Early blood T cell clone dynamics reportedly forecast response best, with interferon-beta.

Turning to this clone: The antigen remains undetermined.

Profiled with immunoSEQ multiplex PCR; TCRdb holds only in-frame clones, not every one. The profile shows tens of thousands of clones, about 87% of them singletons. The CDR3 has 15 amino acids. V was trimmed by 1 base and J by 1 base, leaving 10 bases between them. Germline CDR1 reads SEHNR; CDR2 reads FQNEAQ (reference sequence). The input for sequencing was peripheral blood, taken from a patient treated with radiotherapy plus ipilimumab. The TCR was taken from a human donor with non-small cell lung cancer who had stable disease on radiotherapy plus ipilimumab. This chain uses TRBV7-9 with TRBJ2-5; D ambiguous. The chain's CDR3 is CASSLDSGFQETQYF. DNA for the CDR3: TGTGCCAGCAGCTTAGATTCTGGCTTCCAAGAGACCCAGTACTTC.